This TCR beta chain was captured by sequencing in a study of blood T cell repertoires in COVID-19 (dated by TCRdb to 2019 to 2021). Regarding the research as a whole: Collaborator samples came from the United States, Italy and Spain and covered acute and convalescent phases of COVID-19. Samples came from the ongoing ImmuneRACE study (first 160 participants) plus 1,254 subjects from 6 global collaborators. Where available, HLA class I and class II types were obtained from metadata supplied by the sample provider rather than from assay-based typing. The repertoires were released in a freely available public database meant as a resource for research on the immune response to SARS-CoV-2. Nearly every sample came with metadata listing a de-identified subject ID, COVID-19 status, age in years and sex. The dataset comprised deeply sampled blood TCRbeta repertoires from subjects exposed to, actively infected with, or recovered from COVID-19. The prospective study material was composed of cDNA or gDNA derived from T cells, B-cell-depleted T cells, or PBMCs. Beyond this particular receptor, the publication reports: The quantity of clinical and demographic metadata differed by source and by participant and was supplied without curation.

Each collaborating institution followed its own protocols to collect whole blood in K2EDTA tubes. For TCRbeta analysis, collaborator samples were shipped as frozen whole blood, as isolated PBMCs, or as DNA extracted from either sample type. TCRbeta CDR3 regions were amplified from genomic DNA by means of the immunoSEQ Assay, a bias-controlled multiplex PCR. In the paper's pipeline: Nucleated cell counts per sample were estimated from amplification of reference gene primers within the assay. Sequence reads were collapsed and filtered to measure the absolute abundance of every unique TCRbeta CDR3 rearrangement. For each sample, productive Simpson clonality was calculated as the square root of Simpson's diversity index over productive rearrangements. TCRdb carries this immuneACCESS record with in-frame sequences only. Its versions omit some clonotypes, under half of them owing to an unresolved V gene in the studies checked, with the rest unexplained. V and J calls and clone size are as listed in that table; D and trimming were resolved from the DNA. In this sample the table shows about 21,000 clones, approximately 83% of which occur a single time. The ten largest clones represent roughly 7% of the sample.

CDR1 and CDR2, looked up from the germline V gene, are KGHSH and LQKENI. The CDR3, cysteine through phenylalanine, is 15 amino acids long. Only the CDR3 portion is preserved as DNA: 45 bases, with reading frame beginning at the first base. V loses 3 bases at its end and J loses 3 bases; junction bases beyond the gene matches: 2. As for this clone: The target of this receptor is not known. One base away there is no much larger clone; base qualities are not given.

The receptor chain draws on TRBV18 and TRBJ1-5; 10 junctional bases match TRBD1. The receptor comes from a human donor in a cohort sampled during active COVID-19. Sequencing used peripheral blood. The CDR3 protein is CASSPGTGDNQPQHF. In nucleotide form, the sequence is TGTGCCAGCTCACCCGGGACAGGGGACAATCAGCCCCAGCATTTT.